Listed below are T cell receptor beta chains from one sample, sequenced in a study of T cells in localized non-small cell lung cancer. Sequencing was performed with immunoSEQ multiplex PCR; in TCRdb, only in-frame clones are kept and a portion is missing. The table has 4,500 or so clones, around a fifth seen once. Sequenced material: lung tumor tissue, taken before any cancer treatment. The receptors shown here come from a female donor aged 60 or older with stage I lung adenocarcinoma. CDR3s leave out the opening cysteine and the closing phenylalanine or tryptophan.

V gene	CDR3 protein
TRBV6-4	AIRGTGELF
TRBV14	ASSLGRKSYGYT
TRBV11-3	ASHPGEDGHTEAF
TRBV9	ASSVGQRADNEQF
TRBV30	ATQQRDTQY
TRBV14	ASSLGVETQY
TRBV28	ASSSTGQGGEKLF
TRBV11-3	ASSLRDGGLLEQY
TRBV10-3	AISESRTGRTDTQY
TRBV11-3	ASSLDRGANEKLF
TRBV11-3	ASSHDGSSGNTIY
TRBV5-1	ASSLDGRPNTEAF
TRBV9	ASSVSIGAGTTDTQY
TRBV18	ASSTMDRPSNYGYT
TRBV30	AWRVYGNEQF
TRBV11-3	ASSSGQGTQETQY
TRBV14	ASSLGGPNNSPLH
TRBV19	ASSTPENTEAF
TRBV11-3	ASSLEGAGYGYT
TRBV19	ASTATGTGHGYT
TRBV6-8	ASSSAPDREKQY
TRBV6-8	ASSYSGNEQF
TRBV6-8	ASSVRTLIDGYT
TRBV7-1	ASSPGTVYGYT
TRBV30	AWGDRENEAF
TRBV19	ASSMRQGDINQPQH
TRBV14	ASSQPGQGRNQPQH
TRBV18	ASSPGTGDYEQY
TRBV6-8	ASSYFSGRANTGELF
TRBV9	ASSSGTGSGNTIY
TRBV14	ASSPDRKGTQY
TRBV1	ASSQDPSGSSYEQY
TRBV6-8	ASSYLGGEKLF
TRBV7-7	ASSLSWGHNEQF
TRBV11-3	ASSLLREGREQY
TRBV19	ASSGGLYNEQF
TRBV11-3	ASSAVGVTVKQF
TRBV11-3	ASSLSGTRNYEQY
TRBV28	ATGRTNYGYT
TRBV6-8	ASSYSGQDNSPLH
TRBV11-3	ASSSPGTGLRTEAF
TRBV6-8	ASSPRVSSYEQY
TRBV19	ASSIRRESYEQY
TRBV19	ASSPEAYRPMNTEAF
TRBV30	AWSAGLGNEKLF
TRBV12-5	ASQEVPGNTIY
TRBV11-3	ASSPTGQGYEQY
TRBV5-1	ASSTTSGGNTGELF
TRBV11-3	ASSLVGGAPETQY
TRBV6-8	ASYGTSGSPRSYEQY
TRBV14	ASSQGGLAGGPYEQY
TRBV11-3	ASSSNAREATNEKLF
TRBV11-3	ASSLMGVDQPQH
TRBV19	ASSTRALAEGEQY
TRBV12-5	ASGLRIAGTEQF